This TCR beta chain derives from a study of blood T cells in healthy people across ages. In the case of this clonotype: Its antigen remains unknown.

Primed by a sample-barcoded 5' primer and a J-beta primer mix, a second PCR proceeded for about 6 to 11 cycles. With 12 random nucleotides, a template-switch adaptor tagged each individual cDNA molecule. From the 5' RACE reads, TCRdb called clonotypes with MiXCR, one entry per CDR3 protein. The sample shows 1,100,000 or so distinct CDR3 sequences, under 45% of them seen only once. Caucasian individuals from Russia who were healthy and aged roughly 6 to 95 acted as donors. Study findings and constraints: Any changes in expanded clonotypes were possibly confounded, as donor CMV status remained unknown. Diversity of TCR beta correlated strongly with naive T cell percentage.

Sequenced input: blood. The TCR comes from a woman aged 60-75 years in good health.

DNA of the CDR3: TGTGCCAGCAGCCTCGGACACGGAGTGAATGAGCAGTTCTTC. It yields the protein CASSLGHGVNEQFF. The genes are TRBV11-1 and TRBJ2-1, with D possibly matching TRBD1 (5 bases). Between the trimmed V and J ends, which lost 5 bases and 7 bases, there was a span of 15 bases. Germline V gene data show CDR1 as SGHAT and CDR2 as FQDESV (reference sequence). The CDR3 spans 14 residues. Filled out from reference TRBV11-1 and TRBJ2-1, the complete variable domain reads EAEVAQSPRYKITEKSQAVAFWCDPISGHATLYWYRQILGQGPELLVQFQDESVVDDSQLPKDRFSAERLKGVDSTLKIQPAELGDSAMYLCASSLGHGVNEQFFGPGTRLTVL.